These T cell receptor beta chains were read from a single sample in a study of CD8 T cells in Susac syndrome. One entry per CDR3 protein, called by TCRdb with MiXCR from the immunoSEQ multiplex PCR reads. The table has about 130,000 distinct CDR3 sequences, roughly 96% seen once. The specimen was CD4+ T cells from PBMCs. The receptor set was obtained from a human donor in good health. Each CDR3 is given without its conserved first and last residue. D genes are given only for firm matches.

d_call j_call v_call cdr3_aa
. TRBJ2-7 TRBV7-2 ASSSRQGLNEQY
. TRBJ2-3 TRBV7-2 ASSPWGSTDTQY
. TRBJ2-3 TRBV29-1 SVAGLSAVDTQY
TRBD1 TRBJ2-7 TRBV19 ARGDRGLVYEQY
. TRBJ2-7 TRBV29-1 SAYRVGAYEQY
. TRBJ1-4 TRBV3-1 ASTDRGSGEKLF
TRBD1 TRBJ2-1 TRBV29-1 SGYRGPNEQF
. TRBJ1-2 TRBV2 ASYGGYGYT
. TRBJ2-3 TRBV20-1 SARLSQSTDTQY
TRBD1 TRBJ2-2 TRBV24-1 ATSDPMTGLITGELF
TRBD1 TRBJ1-2 TRBV3-1 ASSSLDRGPGYT
TRBD1 TRBJ2-7 TRBV7-9 ASSLQLGQGAYEQY
. TRBJ1-4 TRBV28 ASSLSGQRNEKLF
. TRBJ1-3 TRBV20-1 SAETGGSGNTIY
. TRBJ2-7 TRBV15 ATQGTTYEQY
TRBD1 TRBJ2-2 TRBV5-5 ASSYRGPGTGELF
. TRBJ2-2 TRBV3-1 ASTSGMELF
. TRBJ2-5 TRBV5-1 ASSSYRQDQETQY
TRBD1 TRBJ1-1 TRBV5-1 ASSHSPDRGNTEAF
TRBD2 TRBJ2-7 TRBV6-1 ASTLAGGTYEQY
. TRBJ2-3 TRBV5-1 ASSLSSGTDTQY
TRBD2 TRBJ2-2 TRBV19 ASRTSRVTGELF
. TRBJ2-5 TRBV18 ASARALEETQY
TRBD1 TRBJ1-1 TRBV18 ASSTGRNTEAF
. TRBJ2-4 TRBV25-1 ASSADSLQY
. TRBJ2-1 TRBV6-1 ASSQDIGEQF
TRBD2 TRBJ2-7 TRBV4-1 ASSQDYLSGSTREQY
TRBD1 TRBJ2-3 TRBV3-1 ASSQGKDRLFQDTQY
TRBD2 TRBJ2-7 TRBV19 ASSMGAGVLGEQY
TRBD2 TRBJ2-2 TRBV6-2/TRBV6-3 ASSRTSGTSGGELF
TRBD1 TRBJ2-4 TRBV7-9 ASSTRDSLAKNIQY
TRBD2 TRBJ2-7 TRBV7-9 ASSFWEGEQY
. TRBJ2-1 TRBV10-3 AISESVSYNEQF
. TRBJ2-7 TRBV3-1 ASSQVTYEQY
TRBD2 TRBJ2-1 TRBV6-5 ASSYSMGVAGNNEQF
. TRBJ2-7 TRBV29-1 SVEDQVNEQY
. TRBJ2-3 TRBV9 ASSVGPGGWTDTQY
TRBD2 TRBJ2-1 TRBV3-1 ASSILAGGGNEQF
. TRBJ2-2 TRBV19 ASRPAASPLNTGELF
TRBD2 TRBJ2-1 TRBV18 ASSPQAGGGEQF
. TRBJ2-1 TRBV29-1 SSHSVTEQF
. TRBJ2-7 TRBV20-1 SARDLLNYEQY
. TRBJ2-5 TRBV20-1 SARDLGEGGTQY